This TCR beta chain was profiled in a study of blood T cell repertoires in COVID-19. Study as a whole: Sites across the United States, Italy and Spain contributed samples from acute and convalescent COVID-19. Nucleic acid was either cDNA or gDNA, and it came from T cells, B-cell-depleted T cells, or PBMCs.

Per the authors' pipeline: The assay estimated nucleated cells by amplifying reference gene primers. Generated by immunoSEQ multiplex PCR, the TCRdb table keeps only in-frame clones and is missing some. V and J calls plus clone size are reproduced from that table; the DNA served to infer D and trimming. The profile shows around 200,000 clones, 70% to 90% of them singletons. CDR3 size: 14 residues. After removal of 3 bases from V and 4 bases from J, the junction contained 4 bases not matched to a gene. Germline V gives CDR1 LNHDA, CDR2 SQIVND (reference sequence). This clone was observed a handful of times.

The sequencing sample was made of peripheral blood. This clonotype was sampled from a woman aged 80 or older with acute or convalescent COVID-19. The V call is TRBV19, the J call TRBJ1-1, with 8 bases lining up with TRBD1. CDR3 loop: CASSIGQGGTEAFF. CDR3 DNA: TGTGCCAGTAGTATCGGACAGGGAGGCACTGAAGCTTTCTTT.